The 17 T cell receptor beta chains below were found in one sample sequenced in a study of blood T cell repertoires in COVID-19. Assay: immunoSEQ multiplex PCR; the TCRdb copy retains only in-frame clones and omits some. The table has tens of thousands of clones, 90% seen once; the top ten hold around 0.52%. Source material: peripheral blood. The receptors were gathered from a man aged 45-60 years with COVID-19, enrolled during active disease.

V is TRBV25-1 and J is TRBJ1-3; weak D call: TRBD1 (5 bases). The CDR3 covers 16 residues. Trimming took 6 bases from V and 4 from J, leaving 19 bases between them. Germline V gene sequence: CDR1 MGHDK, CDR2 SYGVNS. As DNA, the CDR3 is TGTGCCAGCAGCCCACTCGACAGTCAAACAGGAAACACCATATATTTT. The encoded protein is CASSPLDSQTGNTIYF.

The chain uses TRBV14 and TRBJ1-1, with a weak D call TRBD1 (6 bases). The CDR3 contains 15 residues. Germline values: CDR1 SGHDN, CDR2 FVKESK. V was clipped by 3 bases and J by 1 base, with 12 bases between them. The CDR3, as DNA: TGTGCCAGCAGCCATCGACGGACAGAGAACACTGAAGCTTTCTTT. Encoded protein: CASSHRRTENTEAFF.

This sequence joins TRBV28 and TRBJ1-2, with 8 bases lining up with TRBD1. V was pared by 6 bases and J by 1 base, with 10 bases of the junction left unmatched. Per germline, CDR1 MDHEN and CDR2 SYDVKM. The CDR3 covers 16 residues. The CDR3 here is CASRGTGRLGNYGYTF. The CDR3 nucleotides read TGTGCCAGCAGGGGGACAGGAAGGTTAGGTAACTATGGCTACACCTTC.

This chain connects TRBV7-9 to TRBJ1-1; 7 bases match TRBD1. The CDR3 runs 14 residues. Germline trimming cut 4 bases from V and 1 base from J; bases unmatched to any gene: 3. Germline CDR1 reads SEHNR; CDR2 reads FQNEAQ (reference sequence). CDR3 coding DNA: TGTGCCAGCAGCTACGACAGGGCGAACACTGAAGCTTTCTTT. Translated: CASSYDRANTEAFF.

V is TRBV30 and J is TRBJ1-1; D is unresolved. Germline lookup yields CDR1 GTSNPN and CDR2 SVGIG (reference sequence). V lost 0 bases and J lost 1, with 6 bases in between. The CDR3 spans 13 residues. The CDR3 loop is CAWSVRGNTEAFF. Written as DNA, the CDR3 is TGTGCCTGGAGTGTACGAGGGAACACTGAAGCTTTCTTT.

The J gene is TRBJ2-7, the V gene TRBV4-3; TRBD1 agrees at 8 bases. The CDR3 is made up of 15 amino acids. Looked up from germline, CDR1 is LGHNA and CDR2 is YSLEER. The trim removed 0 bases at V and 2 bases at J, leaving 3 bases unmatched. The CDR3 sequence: CASSQEWTGPYEQYF. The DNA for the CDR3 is TGCGCCAGCAGCCAAGAATGGACAGGGCCCTACGAGCAGTACTTC.

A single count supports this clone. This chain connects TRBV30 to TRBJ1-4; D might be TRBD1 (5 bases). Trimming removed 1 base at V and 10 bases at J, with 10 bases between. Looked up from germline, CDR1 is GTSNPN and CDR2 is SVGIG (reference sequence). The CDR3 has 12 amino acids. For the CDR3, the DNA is TGTGCCTGGAGTGGGGGGGACCCAAAACTGTTTTTT. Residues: CAWSGGDPKLFF.

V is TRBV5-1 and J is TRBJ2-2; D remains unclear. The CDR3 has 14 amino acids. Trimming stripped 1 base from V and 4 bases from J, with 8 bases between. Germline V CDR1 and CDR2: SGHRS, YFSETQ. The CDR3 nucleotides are TGCGCCAGCAGCTTGTCAAGAGGCACCGGGGAGCTGTTTTTT. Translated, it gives CASSLSRGTGELFF.

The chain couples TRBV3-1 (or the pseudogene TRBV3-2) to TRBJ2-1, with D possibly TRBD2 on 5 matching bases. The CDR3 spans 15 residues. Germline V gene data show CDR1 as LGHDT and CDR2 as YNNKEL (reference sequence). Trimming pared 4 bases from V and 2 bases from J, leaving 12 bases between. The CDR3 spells CASSPIAYTYNEQFF. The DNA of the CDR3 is TGTGCCAGCAGCCCTATAGCGTACACCTACAATGAGCAGTTCTTC.

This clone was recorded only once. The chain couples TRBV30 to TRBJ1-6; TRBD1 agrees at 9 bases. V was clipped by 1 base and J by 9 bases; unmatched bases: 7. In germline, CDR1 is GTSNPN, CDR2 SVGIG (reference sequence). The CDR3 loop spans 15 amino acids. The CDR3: CAWSEDRGDGSPLHF. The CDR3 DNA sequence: TGTGCCTGGAGTGAAGACAGGGGGGACGGTTCACCCCTCCACTTT. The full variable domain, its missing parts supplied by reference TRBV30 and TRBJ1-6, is SQTIHQWPATLVQPVGSPLSLECTVEGTSNPNLYWYRQAAGRGLQLLFYSVGIGQISSEVPQNLSASRPQDRQFILSSKKLLLSDSGFYLCAWSEDRGDGSPLHFGNGTRLTVT.

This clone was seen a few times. As DNA, the CDR3 is TGTGCCAGCAACTACGGCCGCAGCTCCTACAATGAGCAGTTCTTC. Residues: CASNYGRSSYNEQFF. The J gene is TRBJ2-1, the V gene TRBV2, with D uncertain. V was cut by 7 bases and J by 0 bases, with 13 bases left in between. This CDR3 region has 15 residues. The V gene's germline CDR1 is SNHLY and CDR2 FYNNEI.

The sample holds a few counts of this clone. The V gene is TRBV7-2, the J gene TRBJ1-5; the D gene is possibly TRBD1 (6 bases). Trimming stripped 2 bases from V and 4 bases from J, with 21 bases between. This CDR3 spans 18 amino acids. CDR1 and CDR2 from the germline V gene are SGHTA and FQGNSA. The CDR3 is CASSLMDPRGDLNQPQHF. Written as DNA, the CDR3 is TGTGCCAGCAGCTTAATGGACCCCAGGGGCGACCTGAATCAGCCCCAGCATTTT.

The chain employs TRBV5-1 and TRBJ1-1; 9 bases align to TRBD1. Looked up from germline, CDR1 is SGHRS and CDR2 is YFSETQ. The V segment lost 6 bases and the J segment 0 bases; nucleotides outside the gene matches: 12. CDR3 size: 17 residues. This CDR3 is CASTKRTGGNLNTEAFF. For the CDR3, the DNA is TGCGCCAGCACTAAGCGAACAGGGGGCAATTTGAACACTGAAGCTTTCTTT.

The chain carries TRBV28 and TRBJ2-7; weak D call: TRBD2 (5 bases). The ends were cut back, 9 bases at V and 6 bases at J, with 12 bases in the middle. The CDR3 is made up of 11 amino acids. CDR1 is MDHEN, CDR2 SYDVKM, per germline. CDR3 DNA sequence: TGTGCCAGTCACCTTGGACTCGAGCAGTACTTC. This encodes CASHLGLEQYF. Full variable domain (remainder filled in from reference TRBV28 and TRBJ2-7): DVKVTQSSRYLVKRTGEKVFLECVQDMDHENMFWYRQDPGLGLRLIYFSYDVKMKEKGDIPEGYSVSREKKERFSLILESASTNQTSMYLCASHLGLEQYFGPGTRLTVT.

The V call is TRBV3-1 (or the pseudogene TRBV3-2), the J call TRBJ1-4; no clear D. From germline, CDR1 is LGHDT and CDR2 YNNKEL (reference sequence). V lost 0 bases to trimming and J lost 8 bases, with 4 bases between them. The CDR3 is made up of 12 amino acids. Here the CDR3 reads CASSQDREKLFF. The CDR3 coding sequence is TGTGCCAGCAGCCAAGACAGAGAAAAACTGTTTTTT.

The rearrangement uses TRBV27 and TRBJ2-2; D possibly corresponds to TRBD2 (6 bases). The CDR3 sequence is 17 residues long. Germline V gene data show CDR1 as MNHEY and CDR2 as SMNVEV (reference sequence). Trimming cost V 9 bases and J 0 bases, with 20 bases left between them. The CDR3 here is CASTRRAAPSNTGELFF. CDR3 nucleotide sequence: TGTGCCAGTACCCGGAGGGCAGCCCCTTCGAACACCGGGGAGCTGTTTTTT.

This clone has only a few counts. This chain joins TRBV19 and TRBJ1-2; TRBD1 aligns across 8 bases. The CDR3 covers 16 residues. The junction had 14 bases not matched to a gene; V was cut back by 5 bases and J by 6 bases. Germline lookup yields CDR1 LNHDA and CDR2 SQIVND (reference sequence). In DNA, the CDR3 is TGTGCCAGTAGTGCCAAGCTCTCAGGGGGCTTGGATGGCTACACCTTC. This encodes CASSAKLSGGLDGYTF.